The 15 T cell receptor beta chains below were found in one sample sequenced in a study of T cells in tuberculosis. Stated time point: new active TB diagnosis, blood taken before or within 7 days of starting treatment. The table came from immunoSEQ multiplex PCR; TCRdb's copy has only in-frame clones and leaves some out. The data contain more than 35,000 clones, approximately 94% of them singletons. The sample was PBMCs, taken at tuberculosis diagnosis. These receptors all come from an adult with tuberculosis.

The chain couples TRBV4-1 to TRBJ1-2; D remains ambiguous. Germline loops: CDR1 MGHRA, CDR2 YSYEKL. V was pared by 0 bases and J by 1 base, with 24 bases between. The CDR3 runs to 20 residues. CDR3 DNA: TGCGCCAGCAGCCAAGATCTTTCTGGCAGCCGTAACCGGGTTAACTATGGCTACACCTTC. Translation gives CASSQDLSGSRNRVNYGYTF.

The gene calls are TRBV6-6 and TRBJ1-1, with TRBD1 as a possible D gene (6 bases). Germline-derived CDR1 and CDR2 are MNHNY and SVGAGI (reference sequence). V lost 7 bases and J lost 8, with 14 bases in between. This CDR3 has 12 residues. The CDR3: CASTPTGQEAFF. In DNA form, the CDR3 reads TGTGCCAGCACCCCCACCGGACAGGAAGCTTTCTTT.

The V gene is TRBV29-1, the J gene TRBJ1-4, with 8 positions matching TRBD1. The germline CDR1 and CDR2 sequences are SQVTM and ANQGSEA. V was pared by 5 bases and J by 7 bases, with 6 bases of the junction left unmatched. The length of the CDR3 is 13 residues. The CDR3 region is CSVFITGGEKLFF. The CDR3 DNA follows: TGCAGCGTTTTTATTACAGGGGGTGAAAAACTGTTTTTT.

V usage is TRBV27 and J usage is TRBJ2-7; 7 bases agree with TRBD1. Germline V lookup: CDR1 MNHEY, CDR2 SMNVEV (reference sequence). CDR3 length equals 16 residues. With 3 bases clipped from V and 5 bases from J, the junction kept 13 bases outside the gene matches. CDR3 protein: CASSFLGRGRGNEQYF. CDR3 DNA: TGTGCCAGCAGTTTTCTAGGCCGAGGCAGGGGGAACGAGCAGTACTTC.

CDR3 region: CASTQIINYGYTF. The CDR3 DNA reads TGTGCCAGCACCCAGATAATTAACTATGGCTACACCTTC. The rearrangement uses TRBV6-6 and TRBJ1-2; no firm D call. The CDR3 is 13 amino acids. Per germline, CDR1 MNHNY and CDR2 SVGAGI (reference sequence). V lost 7 bases, J lost 1 base, and 10 bases lay in between.

This chain connects TRBV6-5 to TRBJ2-7; TRBD2 might be the D (5 bases). V was clipped by 2 bases and J by 0 bases, with 11 bases between them. Germline CDR1 reads MNHEY; CDR2 reads SVGAGI. This CDR3 spans 15 amino acids. The CDR3 sequence is CASSYQEVTSYEQYF. The DNA for the CDR3 is TGTGCCAGCAGTTACCAGGAGGTGACCTCCTACGAGCAGTACTTC.

This chain joins TRBV5-1 and TRBJ2-3, with a possible D match to TRBD1 (6 bases). The CDR3 sequence is 15 residues long. Trimming removed 4 bases at V and 2 bases at J, with 14 bases between. Germline values: CDR1 SGHRS, CDR2 YFSETQ. CDR3 nucleotides: TGCGCCAGCAGCAGCCTCAGGGGAGACACAGATACGCAGTATTTT. Translation gives CASSSLRGDTDTQYF.

This sequence joins TRBV2 and TRBJ2-5, with 9 nucleotides matching TRBD2. Per the germline V gene, CDR1 is SNHLY and CDR2 is FYNNEI. The CDR3 runs 15 residues. With V trimmed by 2 bases and J by 9 bases, 10 bases remained unmatched. The CDR3 loop is CASSESSGGQEAQYF. The CDR3, as DNA: TGTGCCAGCAGTGAATCGAGCGGGGGGCAGGAGGCCCAGTACTTC.

The chain employs TRBV14 and TRBJ2-5, with TRBD2 identical over 9 bases. J gave up 7 bases and V 1 base, and 7 bases lay outside the gene matches. The CDR3 contains 15 residues. The germline gives CDR1 SGHDN, CDR2 FVKESK. CDR3: CASSQALAGLWTQYF. CDR3 nucleotides: TGTGCCAGCAGCCAAGCCCTAGCGGGGTTATGGACCCAGTACTTC. Full variable domain (missing parts from reference TRBV14 and TRBJ2-5): EAGVTQFPSHSVIEKGQTVTLRCDPISGHDNLYWYRRVMGKEIKFLLHFVKESKQDESGMPNNRFLAERTGGTYSTLKVQPAELEDSGVYFCASSQALAGLWTQYFGPGTRLLVL.

The chain couples TRBV5-1 to TRBJ1-5; D gene unclear. CDR1 SGHRS and CDR2 YFSETQ come from the germline V gene. Trimming removed 4 bases at V and 7 bases at J, with 18 bases between. There are 15 residues in the CDR3. Here the CDR3 reads CASSLTGILPQPQHF. CDR3 coding DNA: TGCGCCAGCAGCCTCACCGGGATTTTGCCGCAGCCCCAGCATTTT.

The chain combines TRBV30 with TRBJ1-6; 8 bases fit TRBD1. V trimming: 3 bases; J trimming: 0 bases; junction bases outside the gene matches: 4. Germline V gene sequence: CDR1 GTSNPN, CDR2 SVGIG (reference sequence). The length of the CDR3 is 16 residues. CDR3 sequence: CAWSRDRFSYNSPLHF. In DNA form, the CDR3 reads TGTGCCTGGAGCCGGGACAGGTTCTCCTATAATTCACCCCTCCACTTT.

The chain joins TRBV27 to TRBJ2-7; 10 bases are shared with TRBD2. The CDR3 length is 16 residues. The junction had 10 bases not matched to a gene; V was cut back by 6 bases and J by 2 bases. Looked up from germline, CDR1 is MNHEY and CDR2 is SMNVEV (reference sequence). The CDR3: CASSPLLLAGAYEQYF. CDR3 bases: TGTGCCAGCAGCCCCCTTTTGCTAGCGGGGGCCTACGAGCAGTACTTC.

The chain carries TRBV2 and TRBJ2-1; 10 bases agree with TRBD2. Looked up from germline, CDR1 is SNHLY and CDR2 is FYNNEI. The CDR3 is 15 residues long. V trimming: 4 bases; J trimming: 2 bases; junction bases outside the gene matches: 2. The CDR3 loop is CASSGSGGAYNEQFF. The CDR3 DNA sequence: TGTGCCAGCAGTGGGAGCGGGGGGGCCTACAATGAGCAGTTCTTC.

This rearrangement joins TRBV5-1 to TRBJ1-2; 8 nucleotides match TRBD1. Trimming removed 0 bases from V and 3 bases from J; junction bases left unmatched: 1. Germline values: CDR1 SGHRS, CDR2 YFSETQ. CDR3 size: 14 residues. CDR3 amino acids: CASSLAQGDYGYTF. The CDR3 nucleotides read TGCGCCAGCAGCTTGGCACAGGGGGACTATGGCTACACCTTC. The variable domain in full, completed from reference TRBV5-1 and TRBJ1-2, reads KAGVTQTPRYLIKTRGQQVTLSCSPISGHRSVSWYQQTPGQGLQFLFEYFSETQRNKGNFPGRFSGRQFSNSRSEMNVSTLELGDSALYLCASSLAQGDYGYTFGSGTRLTVV.

The chain couples TRBV2 to TRBJ2-2; TRBD1 matches 9 bases. The ends lost 7 bases at V and 6 bases at J; junction bases unmatched: 12. The CDR3 spans 16 residues. Looked up from germline, CDR1 is SNHLY and CDR2 is FYNNEI. The DNA of the CDR3 is TGTGCCAGCACCCCCTGGGACAGGGAATTGTCCGGGGAGCTGTTTTTT. Translating gives CASTPWDRELSGELFF.